A selection of T cell receptor beta chains follows, all from one sample in a study of blood T cell repertoires in COVID-19. Profiled with immunoSEQ multiplex PCR; TCRdb holds only in-frame clones, not every one. The profile covers about 180,000 clones, with roughly 87% appearing a single time and roughly 8.1% taken by the ten largest. The sample taken for sequencing was peripheral blood. The origin of the receptors is a woman in her 70s with acute or convalescent COVID-19. CDR3s include the opening cysteine and the closing phenylalanine or tryptophan. Each record gives: clone size, V gene, D gene, J gene, CDR3 protein, CDR3 DNA. A D gene is named only where the DNA matches it firmly. Size is omitted from some rows. Given values are once, few, many or a class for expanded clones.

NA	TRBV5-1	NA	TRBJ1-2	CASSPRGTSYGYTF	TGCGCCAGCAGCCCTAGGGGGACATCCTATGGCTACACCTTC
NA	TRBV3-1/TRBV3-2	TRBD2	TRBJ2-1	CASSHHLAAKGHNEQFF	TGTGCCAGCAGCCATCACCTAGCGGCCAAGGGCCACAATGAGCAGTTCTTC
once	TRBV6-1	NA	TRBJ1-4	CASSEWGPLGKLFF	TGTGCCAGCAGTGAATGGGGCCCCTTGGGAAAACTGTTTTTT
NA	TRBV28	NA	TRBJ1-6	CASSRGYNSPLHF	TGTGCCAGCAGTAGGGGCTATAATTCACCCCTCCACTTT
NA	TRBV2	TRBD1	TRBJ1-4	CASSRQGAREKLFF	TGTGCCAGCAGTCGACAGGGGGCGAGGGAAAAACTGTTTTTT
NA	TRBV28	NA	TRBJ2-1	CASSNRDWEFF	TGTGCCAGCAGTAACCGGGACTGGGAGTTCTTC
NA	TRBV9	TRBD2	TRBJ2-1	CASSPSAGGNEQFF	TGTGCCAGCAGCCCCTCCGCGGGAGGCAATGAGCAGTTCTTC
NA	TRBV6-1	NA	TRBJ2-1	CASSELQGGYNEQFF	TGTGCCAGCAGTGAATTGCAGGGCGGCTACAATGAGCAGTTCTTC
NA	TRBV10-3	TRBD2	TRBJ2-1	CAISESSTSRLYNEQFF	TGTGCCATCAGTGAGTCGTCGACTAGCCGTCTTTACAATGAGCAGTTCTTC
NA	TRBV30	TRBD1	TRBJ2-7	CAWARDRGRYEQYF	TGTGCCTGGGCTAGGGACAGGGGGAGGTACGAGCAGTACTTC